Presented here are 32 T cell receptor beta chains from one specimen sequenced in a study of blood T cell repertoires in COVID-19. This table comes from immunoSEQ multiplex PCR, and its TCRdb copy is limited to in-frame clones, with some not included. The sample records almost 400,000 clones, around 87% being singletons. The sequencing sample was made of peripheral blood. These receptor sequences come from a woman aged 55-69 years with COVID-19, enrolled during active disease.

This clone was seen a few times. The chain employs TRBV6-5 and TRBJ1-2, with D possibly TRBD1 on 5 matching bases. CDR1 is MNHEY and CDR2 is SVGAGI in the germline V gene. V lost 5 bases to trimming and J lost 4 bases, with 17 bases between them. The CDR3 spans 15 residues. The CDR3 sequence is CASSPSAGVGYGYTF. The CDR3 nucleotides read TGTGCCAGCAGTCCCTCAGCGGGGGTGGGCTATGGCTACACCTTC.

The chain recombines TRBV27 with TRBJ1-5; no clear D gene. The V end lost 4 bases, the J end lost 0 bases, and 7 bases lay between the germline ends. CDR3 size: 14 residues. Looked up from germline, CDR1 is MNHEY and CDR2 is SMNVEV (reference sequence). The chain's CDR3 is CASSSGYSNQPQHF. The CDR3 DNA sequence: TGTGCCAGCAGTTCGGGGTATAGCAATCAGCCCCAGCATTTT.

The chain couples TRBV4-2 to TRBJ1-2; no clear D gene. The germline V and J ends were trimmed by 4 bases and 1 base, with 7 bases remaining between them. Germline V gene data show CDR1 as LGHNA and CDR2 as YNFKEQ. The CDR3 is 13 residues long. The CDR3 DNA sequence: TGTGCCAGCAGCCGAGAGTATAACTATGGCTACACCTTC. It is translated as CASSREYNYGYTF.

CDR3 in DNA: TGTGCCAGCAGTCGTAGTTCCGAGACCCAGTACTTC. This sequence encodes CASSRSSETQYF. V usage is TRBV12-3 or TRBV12-4 and J usage is TRBJ2-5; D not certain. Between the trimmed V and J ends, which lost 5 bases and 5 bases, there was a span of 9 bases. The length of the CDR3 is 12 residues.

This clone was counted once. CDR3 in DNA: TGTGCCAGCAGCTTAGAGTCTGCAGGGGGTACGAACTATGGCTACACCTTC. This translates into CASSLESAGGTNYGYTF. The chain combines TRBV7-6 with TRBJ1-2, with TRBD1 matching 7 bases. J lost 2 bases, V lost 1 base, and 10 bases had no gene match. The germline V gene has CDR1 SGHVS and CDR2 FNYEAQ. The CDR3 is 17 residues long.

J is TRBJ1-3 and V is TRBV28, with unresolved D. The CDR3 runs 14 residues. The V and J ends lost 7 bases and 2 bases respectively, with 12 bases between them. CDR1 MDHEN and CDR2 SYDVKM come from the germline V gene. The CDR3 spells CASKRERTGNTIYF. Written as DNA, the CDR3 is TGTGCCAGCAAAAGGGAGCGCACTGGAAACACCATATATTTT.

CDR3 in amino acids: CASSFSVNSPLHF. Here the CDR3 DNA reads TGTGCCAGCAGCTTCTCTGTGAATTCACCCCTCCACTTT. The chain couples TRBV7-2 to TRBJ1-6; D gene unclear. The CDR3 has 13 amino acids. From germline, CDR1 is SGHTA and CDR2 FQGNSA. The V end was cut by 3 bases, the J end by 7 bases, with 7 bases between. Combining the CDR3 with reference TRBV7-2 and TRBJ1-6 gives the whole variable domain GAGVSQSPSNKVTEKGKDVELRCDPISGHTALYWYRQSLGQGLEFLIYFQGNSAPDKSGLPSDRFSAERTGGSVSTLTIQRTQQEDSAVYLCASSFSVNSPLHFGNGTRLTVT.

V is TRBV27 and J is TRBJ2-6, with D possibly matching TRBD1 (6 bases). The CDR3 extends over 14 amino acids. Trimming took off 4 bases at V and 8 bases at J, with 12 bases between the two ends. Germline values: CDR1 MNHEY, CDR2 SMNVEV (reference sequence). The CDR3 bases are TGTGCCAGCAGTTCCCAACAGGGATCCAACGTCCTGACTTTC. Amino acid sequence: CASSSQQGSNVLTF.

Here the CDR3 reads CASSYSTGYNYGYTF. DNA for the CDR3: TGTGCCAGCAGTTACTCGACAGGCTATAACTATGGCTACACCTTC. The chain couples TRBV6-5 to TRBJ1-2, with TRBD1 as a possible D gene (6 bases). CDR1 is MNHEY and CDR2 is SVGAGI in the germline V gene. Deletions cut 0 bases from V and 1 base from J, with 9 bases between. This CDR3 is built from 15 residues.

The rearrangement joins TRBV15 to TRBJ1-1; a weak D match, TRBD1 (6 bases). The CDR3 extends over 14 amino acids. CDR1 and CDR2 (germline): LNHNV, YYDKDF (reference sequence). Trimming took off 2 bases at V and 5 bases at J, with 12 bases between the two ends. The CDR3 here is CATSRQGSGTEAFF. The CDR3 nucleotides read TGTGCCACCAGCAGACAGGGGTCAGGGACTGAAGCTTTCTTT.

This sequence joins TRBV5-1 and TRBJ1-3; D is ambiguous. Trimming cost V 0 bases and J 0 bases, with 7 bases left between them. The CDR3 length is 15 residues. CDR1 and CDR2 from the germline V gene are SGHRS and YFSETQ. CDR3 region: CASSLEPGSGNTIYF. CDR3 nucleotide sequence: TGCGCCAGCAGCTTGGAGCCAGGCTCTGGAAACACCATATATTTT. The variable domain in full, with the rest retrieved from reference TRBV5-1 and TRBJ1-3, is KAGVTQTPRYLIKTRGQQVTLSCSPISGHRSVSWYQQTPGQGLQFLFEYFSETQRNKGNFPGRFSGRQFSNSRSEMNVSTLELGDSALYLCASSLEPGSGNTIYFGEGSWLTVV.

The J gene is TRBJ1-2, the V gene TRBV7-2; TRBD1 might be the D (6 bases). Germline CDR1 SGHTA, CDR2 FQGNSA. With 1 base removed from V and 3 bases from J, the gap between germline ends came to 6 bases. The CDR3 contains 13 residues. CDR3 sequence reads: CASSLEGDYGYTF. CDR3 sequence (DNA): TGTGCCAGCAGCTTAGAGGGGGACTATGGCTACACCTTC. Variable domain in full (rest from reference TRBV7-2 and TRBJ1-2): GAGVSQSPSNKVTEKGKDVELRCDPISGHTALYWYRQSLGQGLEFLIYFQGNSAPDKSGLPSDRFSAERTGGSVSTLTIQRTQQEDSAVYLCASSLEGDYGYTFGSGTRLTVV.

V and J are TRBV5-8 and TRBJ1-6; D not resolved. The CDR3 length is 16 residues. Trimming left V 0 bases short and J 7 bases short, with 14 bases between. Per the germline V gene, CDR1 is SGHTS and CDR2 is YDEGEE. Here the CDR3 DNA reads TGTGCCAGCAGCTTGGGTGGGCAGCGGATCAATTCACCCCTCCACTTT. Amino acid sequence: CASSLGGQRINSPLHF.

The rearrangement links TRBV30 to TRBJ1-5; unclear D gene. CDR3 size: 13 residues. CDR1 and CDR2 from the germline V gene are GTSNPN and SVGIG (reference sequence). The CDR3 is CAFAHDSNQPQHF. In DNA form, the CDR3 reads TGTGCTTTCGCGCATGATAGCAATCAGCCCCAGCATTTT.

The CDR3 loop reads CASSRPQRYTEAFF. DNA for the CDR3: TGTGCCAGTAGTAGGCCTCAGCGATACACTGAAGCTTTCTTT. This chain joins TRBV19 and TRBJ1-1; D uncertain. V dropped 4 bases and J dropped 3 bases, with 12 bases sitting between them. The CDR3 covers 14 residues. CDR1 and CDR2 from the germline V gene are LNHDA and SQIVND (reference sequence).

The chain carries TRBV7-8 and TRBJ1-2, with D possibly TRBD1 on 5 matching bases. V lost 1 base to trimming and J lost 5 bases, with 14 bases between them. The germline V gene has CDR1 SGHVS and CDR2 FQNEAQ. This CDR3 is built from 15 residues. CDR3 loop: CASSLVLQERYGYTF. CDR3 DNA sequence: TGTGCCAGCAGCTTAGTATTACAGGAACGTTATGGCTACACCTTC.

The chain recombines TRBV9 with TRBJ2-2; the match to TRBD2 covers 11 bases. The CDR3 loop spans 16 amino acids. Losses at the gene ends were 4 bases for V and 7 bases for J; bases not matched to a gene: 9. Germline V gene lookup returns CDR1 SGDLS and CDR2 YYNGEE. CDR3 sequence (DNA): TGTGCCAGCAGCCTTCTAGCGGGGGGCCAGCACGGGGAGCTGTTTTTT. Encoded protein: CASSLLAGGQHGELFF.

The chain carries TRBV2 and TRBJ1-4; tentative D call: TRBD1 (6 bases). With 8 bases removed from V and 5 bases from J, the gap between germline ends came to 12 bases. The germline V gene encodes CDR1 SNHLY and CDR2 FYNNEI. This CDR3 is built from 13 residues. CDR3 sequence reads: CASAPDSNEKLFF. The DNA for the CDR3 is TGTGCCAGCGCTCCGGACAGCAATGAAAAACTGTTTTTT.

The CDR3 reads CASSWSQGAYEQYF. The CDR3 coding sequence is TGTGCCAGCAGCTGGAGCCAGGGGGCCTACGAGCAGTACTTC. The rearrangement joins TRBV5-5 to TRBJ2-7; the match to TRBD1 covers 7 bases. The germline V gene has CDR1 SGHKS and CDR2 YYEKEE (reference sequence). This CDR3 comprises 14 residues. The trim removed 3 bases at V and 2 bases at J, leaving 5 bases unmatched.

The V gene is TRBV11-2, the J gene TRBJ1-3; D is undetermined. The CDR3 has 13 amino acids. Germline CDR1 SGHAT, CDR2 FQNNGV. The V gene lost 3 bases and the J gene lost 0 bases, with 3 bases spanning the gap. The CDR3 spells CASSFLSGNTIYF. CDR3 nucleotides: TGTGCCAGCAGCTTCCTCTCTGGAAACACCATATATTTT.

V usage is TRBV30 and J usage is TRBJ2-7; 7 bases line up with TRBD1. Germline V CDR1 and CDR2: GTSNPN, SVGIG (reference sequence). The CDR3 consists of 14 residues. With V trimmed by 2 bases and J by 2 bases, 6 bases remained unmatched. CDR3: CAWSIGTVTYEQYF. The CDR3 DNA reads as TGTGCCTGGAGTATCGGGACAGTTACCTACGAGCAGTACTTC.

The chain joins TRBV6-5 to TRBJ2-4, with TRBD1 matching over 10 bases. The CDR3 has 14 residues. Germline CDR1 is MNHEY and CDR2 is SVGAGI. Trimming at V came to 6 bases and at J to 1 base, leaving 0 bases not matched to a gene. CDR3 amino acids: CASRGQGAKNIQYF. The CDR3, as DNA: TGTGCCAGCAGGGGACAGGGGGCCAAAAACATTCAGTACTTC.

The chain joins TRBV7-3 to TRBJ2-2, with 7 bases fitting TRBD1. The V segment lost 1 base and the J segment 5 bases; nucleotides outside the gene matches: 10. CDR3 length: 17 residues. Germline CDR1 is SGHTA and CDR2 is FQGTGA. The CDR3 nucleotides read TGTGCCAGCAGCTTAAACAGGGGTTCCCTCGGGACCGGGGAGCTGTTTTTT. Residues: CASSLNRGSLGTGELFF.

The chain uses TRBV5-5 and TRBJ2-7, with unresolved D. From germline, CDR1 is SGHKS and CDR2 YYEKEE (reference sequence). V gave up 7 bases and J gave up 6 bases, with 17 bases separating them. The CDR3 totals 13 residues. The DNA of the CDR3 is TGTGCCAGCGCCTGGGCCTTGGGTGTCGAGCAGTACTTC. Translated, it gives CASAWALGVEQYF.

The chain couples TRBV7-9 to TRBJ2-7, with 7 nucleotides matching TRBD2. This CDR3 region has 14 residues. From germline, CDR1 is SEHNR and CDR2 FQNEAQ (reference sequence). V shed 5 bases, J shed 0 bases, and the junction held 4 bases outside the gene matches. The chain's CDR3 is CASSPGLFSYEQYF. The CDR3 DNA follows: TGTGCCAGCAGCCCGGGACTATTCTCCTACGAGCAGTACTTC.

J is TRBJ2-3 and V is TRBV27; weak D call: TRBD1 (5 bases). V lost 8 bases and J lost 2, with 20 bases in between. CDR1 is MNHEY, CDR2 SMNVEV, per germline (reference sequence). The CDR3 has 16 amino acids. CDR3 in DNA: TGTGCCAGCTCCTTACGGACCCAGGGCTACACAGATACGCAGTATTTT. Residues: CASSLRTQGYTDTQYF.

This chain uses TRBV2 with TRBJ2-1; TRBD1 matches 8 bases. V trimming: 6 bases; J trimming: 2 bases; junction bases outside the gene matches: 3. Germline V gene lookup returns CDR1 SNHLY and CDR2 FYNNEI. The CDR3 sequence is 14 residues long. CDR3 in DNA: TGTGCCAGCAGGGACAGGGCGACCTACAATGAGCAGTTCTTC. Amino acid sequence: CASRDRATYNEQFF.

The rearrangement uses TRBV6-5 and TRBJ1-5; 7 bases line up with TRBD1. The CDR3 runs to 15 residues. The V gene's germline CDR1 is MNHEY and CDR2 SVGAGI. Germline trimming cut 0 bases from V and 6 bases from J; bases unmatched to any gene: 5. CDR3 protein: CASSYSTRGSQPQHF. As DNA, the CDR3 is TGTGCCAGCAGTTACTCAACCAGGGGGTCTCAGCCCCAGCATTTT.

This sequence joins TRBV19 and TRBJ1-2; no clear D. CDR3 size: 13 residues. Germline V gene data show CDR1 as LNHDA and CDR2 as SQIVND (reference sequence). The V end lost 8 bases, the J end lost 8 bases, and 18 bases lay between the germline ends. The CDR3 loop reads CASPPVLREGYTF. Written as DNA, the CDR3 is TGTGCCAGTCCCCCGGTCTTGAGGGAGGGCTACACCTTC.

The CDR3 spells CASSLAQGWGTEAFF. The CDR3, as DNA: TGCGCCAGCAGCTTGGCCCAGGGCTGGGGCACTGAAGCTTTCTTT. This sequence joins TRBV5-1 and TRBJ1-1; tentatively, D is TRBD1 (5 bases). The CDR3 covers 15 residues. Germline assignment: CDR1 SGHRS and CDR2 YFSETQ. The germline V and J ends were trimmed by 0 bases and 4 bases, with 13 bases remaining between them.

The chain's CDR3 is CASSPPGQGASSYEQYF. The CDR3 DNA follows: TGTGCCAGCTCACCACCGGGACAGGGGGCAAGCTCCTACGAGCAGTACTTC. V usage is TRBV18 and J usage is TRBJ2-7; TRBD1 matches at 12 bases. Germline CDR1 reads KGHSH; CDR2 reads LQKENI. CDR3 length: 17 amino acids. Trimming cost V 0 bases and J 0 bases; bases outside gene matches: 3.

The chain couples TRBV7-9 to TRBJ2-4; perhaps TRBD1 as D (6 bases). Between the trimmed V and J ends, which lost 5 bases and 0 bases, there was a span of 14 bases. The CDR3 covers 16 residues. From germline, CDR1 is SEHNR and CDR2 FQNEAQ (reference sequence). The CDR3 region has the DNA TGTGCCAGCAGCCGACGAGGGGGTCTAGCCAAAAACATTCAGTACTTC. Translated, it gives CASSRRGGLAKNIQYF. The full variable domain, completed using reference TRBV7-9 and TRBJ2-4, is DTGVSQNPRHKITKRGQNVTFRCDPISEHNRLYWYRQTLGQGPEFLTYFQNEAQLEKSRLLSDRFSAERPKGSFSTLEIQRTEQGDSAMYLCASSRRGGLAKNIQYFGAGTRLSVL.